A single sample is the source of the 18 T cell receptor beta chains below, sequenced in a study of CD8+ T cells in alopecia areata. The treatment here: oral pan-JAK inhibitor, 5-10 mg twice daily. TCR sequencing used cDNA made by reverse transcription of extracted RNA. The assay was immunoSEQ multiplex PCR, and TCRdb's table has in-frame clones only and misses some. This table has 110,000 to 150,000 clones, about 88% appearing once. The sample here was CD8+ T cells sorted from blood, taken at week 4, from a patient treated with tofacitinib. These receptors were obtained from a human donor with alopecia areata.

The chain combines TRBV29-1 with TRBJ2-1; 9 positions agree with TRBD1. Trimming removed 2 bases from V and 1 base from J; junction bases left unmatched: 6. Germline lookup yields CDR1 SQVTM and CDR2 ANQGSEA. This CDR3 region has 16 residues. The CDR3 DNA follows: TGCAGCGTTGAACACCGGGACAGGGTATCCTACAATGAGCAGTTCTTC. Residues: CSVEHRDRVSYNEQFF.

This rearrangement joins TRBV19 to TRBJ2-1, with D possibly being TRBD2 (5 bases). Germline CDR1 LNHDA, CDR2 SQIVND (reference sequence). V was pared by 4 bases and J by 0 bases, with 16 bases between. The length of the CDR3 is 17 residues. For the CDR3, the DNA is TGTGCCAGTAGTACCCAAGAGGCGGGCGACTCCTACAATGAGCAGTTCTTC. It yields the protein CASSTQEAGDSYNEQFF.

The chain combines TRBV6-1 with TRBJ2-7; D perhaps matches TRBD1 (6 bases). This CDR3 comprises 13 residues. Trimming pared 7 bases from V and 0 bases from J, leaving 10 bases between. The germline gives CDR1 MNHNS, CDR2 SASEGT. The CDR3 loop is CASIDRLSYEQYF. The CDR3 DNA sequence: TGTGCCAGCATTGACAGGCTCTCCTACGAGCAGTACTTC.

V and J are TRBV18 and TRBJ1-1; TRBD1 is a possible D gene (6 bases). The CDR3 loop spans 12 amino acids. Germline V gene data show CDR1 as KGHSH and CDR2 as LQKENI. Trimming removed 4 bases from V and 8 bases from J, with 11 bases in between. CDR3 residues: CASSLTGAEAFF. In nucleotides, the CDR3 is TGTGCCAGCTCACTCACGGGGGCAGAAGCTTTCTTT.

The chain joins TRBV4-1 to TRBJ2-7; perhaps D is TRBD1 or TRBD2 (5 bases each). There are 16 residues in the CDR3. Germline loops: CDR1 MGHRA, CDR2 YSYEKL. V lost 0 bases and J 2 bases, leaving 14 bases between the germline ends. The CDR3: CASSQDFPGPTYEQYF. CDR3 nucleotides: TGCGCCAGCAGCCAAGATTTCCCGGGGCCAACCTACGAGCAGTACTTC.

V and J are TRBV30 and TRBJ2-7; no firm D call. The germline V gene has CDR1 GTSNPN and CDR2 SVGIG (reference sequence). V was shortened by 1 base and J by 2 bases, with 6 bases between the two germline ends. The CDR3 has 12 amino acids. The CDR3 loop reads CAWSGTAYEQYF. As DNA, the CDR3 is TGTGCCTGGAGTGGAACGGCCTACGAGCAGTACTTC.

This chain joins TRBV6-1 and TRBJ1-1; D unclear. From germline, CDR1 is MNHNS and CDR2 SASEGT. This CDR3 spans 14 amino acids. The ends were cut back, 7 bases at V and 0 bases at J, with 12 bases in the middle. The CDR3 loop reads CASTLDSLNTEAFF. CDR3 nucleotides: TGTGCCAGCACCTTGGACTCCTTGAACACTGAAGCTTTCTTT.

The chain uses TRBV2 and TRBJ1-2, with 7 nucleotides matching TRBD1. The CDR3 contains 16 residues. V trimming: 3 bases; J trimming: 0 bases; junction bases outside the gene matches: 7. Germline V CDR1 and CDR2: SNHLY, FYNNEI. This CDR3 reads CASSDQTGHANYGYTF. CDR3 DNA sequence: TGTGCCAGCAGTGATCAGACAGGGCATGCTAACTATGGCTACACCTTC.

CDR3 sequence: CASQFGGELFF. CDR3 in DNA: TGTGCCAGCCAGTTTGGCGGGGAGCTGTTTTTT. The V gene is TRBV6-5, the J gene TRBJ2-2; D gene uncertain. The CDR3 loop spans 11 amino acids. Germline CDR1 MNHEY, CDR2 SVGAGI. V dropped 8 bases and J dropped 7 bases, with 8 bases sitting between them.

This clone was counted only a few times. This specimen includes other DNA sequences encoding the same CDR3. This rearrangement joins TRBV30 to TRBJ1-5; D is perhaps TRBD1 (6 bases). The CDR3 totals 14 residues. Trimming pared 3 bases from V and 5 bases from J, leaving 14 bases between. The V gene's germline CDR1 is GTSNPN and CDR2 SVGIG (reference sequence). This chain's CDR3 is CAWSLGAGDQPQHF. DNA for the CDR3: TGTGCCTGGAGCTTGGGGGCGGGGGATCAGCCCCAGCATTTT.

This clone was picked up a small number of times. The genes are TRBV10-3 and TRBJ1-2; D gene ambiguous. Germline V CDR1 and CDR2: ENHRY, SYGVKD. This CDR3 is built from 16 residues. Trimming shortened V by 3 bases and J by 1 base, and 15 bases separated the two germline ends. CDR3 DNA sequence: TGTGCCATCAGTGATCGAAGGCAGATCTTTAACTATGGCTACACCTTC. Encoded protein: CAISDRRQIFNYGYTF.

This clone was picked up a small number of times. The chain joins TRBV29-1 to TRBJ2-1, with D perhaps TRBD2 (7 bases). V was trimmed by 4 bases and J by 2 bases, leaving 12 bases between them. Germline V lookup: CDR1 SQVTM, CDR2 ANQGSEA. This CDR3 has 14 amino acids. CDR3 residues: CSVVGGVTYNEQFF. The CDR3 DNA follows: TGCAGCGTTGTAGGGGGGGTTACCTACAATGAGCAGTTCTTC.

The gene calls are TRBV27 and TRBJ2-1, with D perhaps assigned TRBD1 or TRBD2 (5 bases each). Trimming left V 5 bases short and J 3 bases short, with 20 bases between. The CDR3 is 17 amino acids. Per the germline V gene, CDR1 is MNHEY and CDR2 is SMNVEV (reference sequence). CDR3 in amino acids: CASSLRGEVPRYNEQFF. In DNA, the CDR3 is TGTGCCAGCAGTCTCCGAGGGGAAGTTCCCCGCTACAATGAGCAGTTCTTC.

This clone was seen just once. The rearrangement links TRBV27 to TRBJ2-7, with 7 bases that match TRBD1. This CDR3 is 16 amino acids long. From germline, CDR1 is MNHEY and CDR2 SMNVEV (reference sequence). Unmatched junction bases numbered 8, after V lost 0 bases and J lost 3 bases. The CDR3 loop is CASSLSYRGVGYEQYF. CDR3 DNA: TGTGCCAGCAGTTTATCTTACAGGGGAGTGGGCTACGAGCAGTACTTC.

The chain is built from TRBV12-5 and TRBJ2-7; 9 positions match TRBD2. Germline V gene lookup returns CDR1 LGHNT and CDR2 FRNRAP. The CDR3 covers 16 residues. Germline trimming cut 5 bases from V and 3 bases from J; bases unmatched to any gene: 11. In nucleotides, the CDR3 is TGTGCTAGTGGTCTACCTCCGGGACTAGCTTTCTACGAGCAGTACTTC. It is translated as CASGLPPGLAFYEQYF.

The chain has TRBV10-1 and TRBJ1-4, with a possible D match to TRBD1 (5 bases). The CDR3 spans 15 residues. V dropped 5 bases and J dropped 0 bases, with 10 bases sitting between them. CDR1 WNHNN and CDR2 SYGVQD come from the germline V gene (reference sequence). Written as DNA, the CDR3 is TGCGCCAGCAGTAAGGACATTTCAACTAATGAAAAACTGTTTTTT. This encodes CASSKDISTNEKLFF.

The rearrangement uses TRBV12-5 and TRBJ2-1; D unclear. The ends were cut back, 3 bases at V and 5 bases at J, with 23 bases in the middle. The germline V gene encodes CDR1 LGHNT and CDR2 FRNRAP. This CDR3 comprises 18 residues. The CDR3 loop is CASGFSADLTLGDNEQFF. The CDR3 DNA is TGTGCTAGTGGTTTCTCCGCGGACCTCACCCTCGGCGACAATGAGCAGTTCTTC.

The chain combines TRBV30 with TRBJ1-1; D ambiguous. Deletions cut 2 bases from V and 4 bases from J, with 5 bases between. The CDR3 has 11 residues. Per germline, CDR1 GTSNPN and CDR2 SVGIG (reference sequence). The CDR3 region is CAWSSGTEAFF. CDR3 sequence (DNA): TGTGCCTGGAGTAGTGGCACTGAAGCTTTCTTT.